Presented here are 27 T cell receptor beta chains from one specimen sequenced in a study of blood T cell repertoires in COVID-19. The assay was immunoSEQ multiplex PCR, and TCRdb's table has in-frame clones only and misses some. Of about 140,000 clones in the sample, approximately 83% are singletons; the top ten hold under 4.5%. The sample was peripheral blood. Source of these receptors: a woman in her sixties or seventies with acute or convalescent COVID-19.

The genes are TRBV19 and TRBJ2-5; perhaps TRBD1 as D (6 bases). V was clipped by 6 bases and J by 2 bases, with 10 bases between them. CDR3 length equals 13 residues. Germline CDR1 and CDR2: LNHDA and SQIVND (reference sequence). The CDR3: CASRTTGQETQYF. CDR3 sequence (DNA): TGTGCCAGTAGGACTACAGGGCAAGAGACCCAGTACTTC.

This clone occurred once. The chain carries TRBV28 and TRBJ1-5; maybe TRBD1 (5 bases). The germline V gene encodes CDR1 MDHEN and CDR2 SYDVKM. This CDR3 has 13 amino acids. V lost 3 bases and J lost 7, with 10 bases in between. CDR3 nucleotide sequence: TGTGCCAGCAGTTTTCAGGGTAGACAGCCCCAGCATTTT. This sequence encodes CASSFQGRQPQHF.

About this clone itself: The same CDR3 arises from other DNA sequences in this sample as well. The chain joins TRBV28 to TRBJ1-2; 10 bases map to TRBD1. Germline CDR1 MDHEN, CDR2 SYDVKM. The CDR3 loop spans 14 amino acids. V trimming: 9 bases; J trimming: 2 bases; junction bases outside the gene matches: 6. The CDR3 DNA is TGTGCCAGTAGCTTGGGACAGGGGAACTATGGCTACACCTTC. Its translation is CASSLGQGNYGYTF.

The chain's CDR3 is CASSPLDPGTGELFF. CDR3 DNA: TGTGCCAGCAGCCCACTGGACCCAGGGACCGGGGAGCTGTTTTTT. The chain is built from TRBV7-7 and TRBJ2-2; TRBD1 might be the D (5 bases). Trimming cost V 5 bases and J 5 bases, with 15 bases left between them. The length of the CDR3 is 15 residues. Looked up from germline, CDR1 is SSHAT and CDR2 is FNYEAQ (reference sequence).

The chain combines TRBV5-4 with TRBJ2-1, with 7 bases fitting TRBD2. CDR3 size: 15 residues. Germline trimming cut 0 bases from V and 3 bases from J; bases unmatched to any gene: 3. Germline V lookup: CDR1 SGHNT, CDR2 YYREEE (reference sequence). CDR3 bases: TGTGCCAGCAGCTTGGGGGGGGGTCGCTACAATGAGCAGTTCTTC. Its translation is CASSLGGGRYNEQFF.

CDR3 in amino acids: CASSLGPISGEQFF. The DNA of the CDR3 is TGTGCCAGCAGCTTAGGACCGATTAGCGGTGAGCAGTTCTTC. This chain joins TRBV7-2 and TRBJ2-1, with TRBD2 as a possible D gene (6 bases). CDR3 length equals 14 residues. The germline V gene encodes CDR1 SGHTA and CDR2 FQGNSA. The germline V and J ends were trimmed by 1 base and 9 bases, with 13 bases remaining between them.

This clone turned up a few times. CDR3 amino acids: CASSRGTLGNQPQHF. CDR3 in DNA: TGTGCCAGCAGCAGGGGCACCTTGGGCAATCAGCCCCAGCATTTT. This chain uses TRBV9 with TRBJ1-5; D is possibly TRBD1 (5 bases). The CDR3 covers 15 residues. CDR1 is SGDLS and CDR2 is YYNGEE in the germline V gene. V gave up 4 bases and J gave up 2 bases, with 13 bases separating them.

The chain links TRBV27 to TRBJ1-1; the D is unclear. Trimming shortened V by 5 bases and J by 5 bases, and 9 bases separated the two germline ends. The CDR3 has 12 amino acids. Germline CDR1 and CDR2: MNHEY and SMNVEV (reference sequence). Here the CDR3 DNA reads TGTGCCAGCAGTACCCCCGGTACTGAAGCTTTCTTT. This encodes CASSTPGTEAFF.

This chain connects TRBV5-6 to TRBJ2-7; weak D call: TRBD2 (6 bases). Germline values: CDR1 SGHDT, CDR2 YYEEEE. This CDR3 is built from 14 residues. The ends were cut back, 5 bases at V and 0 bases at J, with 12 bases in the middle. The CDR3 sequence: CASRDYKISYEQYF. As DNA, the CDR3 is TGTGCCAGCAGGGACTATAAAATCTCCTACGAGCAGTACTTC.

This chain connects TRBV6-5 to TRBJ1-4; possible D gene TRBD1, 6 bases. This CDR3 is 14 amino acids long. Per the germline V gene, CDR1 is MNHEY and CDR2 is SVGAGI. V dropped 0 bases and J dropped 7 bases, with 9 bases sitting between them. DNA for the CDR3: TGTGCCAGCAGTTACTCCGGACAGTTTGAAAAACTGTTTTTT. This encodes CASSYSGQFEKLFF.

Turning to this clone: This sample also contains other DNA sequences that code for the same CDR3. This CDR3 reads CASSLAGGETQYF. In nucleotides, the CDR3 is TGTGCCAGCAGCTTAGCGGGGGGGGAGACCCAGTACTTC. V and J are TRBV5-4 and TRBJ2-5; 10 nucleotides align to TRBD2. The CDR3 sequence is 13 residues long. Germline-derived CDR1 and CDR2 are SGHNT and YYREEE (reference sequence). V lost 2 bases and J lost 5; bases outside the gene matches: 0.

This chain joins TRBV25-1 and TRBJ2-1, with no clear D. Germline CDR1 reads MGHDK; CDR2 reads SYGVNS. V dropped 7 bases and J dropped 5 bases, with 12 bases sitting between them. The CDR3 spans 13 residues. The CDR3 bases are TGTGCCAGCACCGGGTCGATTAACAATGAGCAGTTCTTC. Protein sequence: CASTGSINNEQFF.

The rearrangement uses TRBV4-1 and TRBJ2-5; 7 bases agree with TRBD2. V lost 4 bases, J lost 1 base, and 6 bases stayed unmatched. The CDR3 has 15 residues. CDR1 and CDR2 (germline): MGHRA, YSYEKL. The CDR3 loop reads CASSLGWEGQETQYF. CDR3 nucleotide sequence: TGCGCCAGCAGCCTAGGTTGGGAGGGCCAAGAGACCCAGTACTTC.

This sequence joins TRBV19 and TRBJ1-3; 11 bases match TRBD1. V shed 5 bases and J 2 bases; nucleotides not matched to a gene: 14. The length of the CDR3 is 19 residues. In germline, CDR1 is LNHDA, CDR2 SQIVND (reference sequence). The chain's CDR3 is CASSRGTGGQLVTGNTIYF. For the CDR3, the DNA is TGTGCCAGTAGTCGCGGGACAGGGGGACAGCTGGTCACTGGAAACACCATATATTTT.

The CDR3 is CASSLTGGAHEKLFF. The CDR3 DNA is TGTGCCAGCAGCTTAACGGGGGGGGCTCATGAAAAACTGTTTTTT. The chain combines TRBV2 with TRBJ1-4; a possible D gene is TRBD1 (6 bases). Trimming left V 6 bases short and J 6 bases short, with 17 bases between. The CDR3 runs 15 residues. Per germline, CDR1 SNHLY and CDR2 FYNNEI. Full variable domain (missing parts from reference TRBV2 and TRBJ1-4): EPEVTQTPSHQVTQMGQEVILRCVPISNHLYFYWYRQILGQKVEFLVSFYNNEISEKSEIFDDQFSVERPDGSNFTLKIRSTKLEDSAMYFCASSLTGGAHEKLFFGSGTQLSVL.

The chain employs TRBV30 and TRBJ2-5, with D perhaps matching TRBD2 (5 bases). The CDR3 has 13 residues. Germline-derived CDR1 and CDR2 are GTSNPN and SVGIG (reference sequence). With 5 bases removed from V and 2 bases from J, the gap between germline ends came to 12 bases. The CDR3 coding sequence is TGTGCCTGGGACTTACCGGGACAAGAGACCCAGTACTTC. It encodes CAWDLPGQETQYF. Filled out from reference TRBV30 and TRBJ2-5, the complete variable domain reads SQTIHQWPATLVQPVGSPLSLECTVEGTSNPNLYWYRQAAGRGLQLLFYSVGIGQISSEVPQNLSASRPQDRQFILSSKKLLLSDSGFYLCAWDLPGQETQYFGPGTRLLVL.

The chain employs TRBV7-9 and TRBJ1-6; 7 nucleotides align to TRBD1. Germline V gives CDR1 SEHNR, CDR2 FQNEAQ (reference sequence). The V and J ends lost 1 base and 7 bases, in that order; junction bases with no gene match: 13. This CDR3 has 18 residues. The CDR3 sequence is CASSLESATGVRNSPLHF. In DNA, the CDR3 is TGTGCCAGCAGCTTAGAGTCCGCTACAGGGGTGCGCAATTCACCCCTCCACTTT.

The gene calls are TRBV29-1 and TRBJ2-2; 11 nucleotides line up with TRBD2. The CDR3 loop spans 15 amino acids. From germline, CDR1 is SQVTM and CDR2 ANQGSEA. J was trimmed by 1 base and V by 7 bases; bases with no gene match: 5. CDR3 region: CSARGTSGNTGELFF. The CDR3 nucleotides are TGCAGCGCCAGAGGGACTAGCGGGAACACCGGGGAGCTGTTTTTT.

Many counts were recorded for this clone. CDR3 coding DNA: TGTGCCAGCAGTCCCAGGGGGTTCGAGGGCTACACCTTC. Translating it yields CASSPRGFEGYTF. The genes are TRBV7-9 and TRBJ1-2; 7 bases fit TRBD1. The V gene's germline CDR1 is SEHNR and CDR2 FQNEAQ (reference sequence). The CDR3 length is 13 residues. Trimming cost V 6 bases and J 8 bases; bases outside gene matches: 9.

The rearrangement joins TRBV14 to TRBJ2-1; a weak D match, TRBD2 (6 bases). CDR3 length equals 14 residues. The ends were cut back, 6 bases at V and 4 bases at J, with 13 bases in the middle. The germline CDR1 and CDR2 sequences are SGHDN and FVKESK. CDR3 loop: CASSIIADYNEQFF. The CDR3 bases are TGTGCCAGCAGTATTATAGCGGATTACAATGAGCAGTTCTTC.

The chain joins TRBV28 to TRBJ1-5, with 12 bases matching TRBD1. From germline, CDR1 is MDHEN and CDR2 SYDVKM. CDR3 length equals 16 residues. V was clipped by 10 bases and J by 0 bases; unmatched bases: 7. The CDR3 DNA reads TGTGCCACCCGGGACAGGGGGCTGTATAGCAATCAGCCCCAGCATTTT. This encodes CATRDRGLYSNQPQHF.

V usage is TRBV3-1 (or the pseudogene TRBV3-2) and J usage is TRBJ1-2, with 8 bases that match TRBD1. J lost 8 bases, V lost 1 base, and 6 bases had no gene match. The CDR3 extends over 14 amino acids. Per the germline V gene, CDR1 is LGHDT and CDR2 is YNNKEL (reference sequence). The CDR3 DNA is TGTGCCAGCAGCCAAGCGGGCAGGGGGCGAGGCTACACCTTC. Protein: CASSQAGRGRGYTF.

The chain uses TRBV6-5 and TRBJ2-1; 7 bases are shared with TRBD2. This CDR3 spans 14 amino acids. The germline V gene has CDR1 MNHEY and CDR2 SVGAGI. Trimming cost V 7 bases and J 5 bases; bases outside gene matches: 8. CDR3: CASIWSSGNNEQFF. CDR3 coding DNA: TGTGCCAGCATCTGGTCTAGCGGAAACAATGAGCAGTTCTTC.

The chain links TRBV3-1 (or the pseudogene TRBV3-2) to TRBJ1-4; 7 bases are a match to TRBD1. Losses at the gene ends were 11 bases for V and 8 bases for J; bases not matched to a gene: 8. Looked up from germline, CDR1 is LGHDT and CDR2 is YNNKEL (reference sequence). This CDR3 region has 12 residues. Written as DNA, the CDR3 is TGTGCCTCCAGGGGGGCTGGCGAAAAACTGTTTTTT. Amino acid sequence: CASRGAGEKLFF.

The chain carries TRBV5-1 and TRBJ2-2; D perhaps matches TRBD1 (5 bases). The germline CDR1 and CDR2 sequences are SGHRS and YFSETQ. The CDR3 runs 18 residues. The V gene lost 2 bases and the J gene lost 6 bases, with 23 bases spanning the gap. CDR3 sequence: CASSFDGAVRPSPGELFF. Here the CDR3 DNA reads TGCGCCAGCAGCTTTGATGGGGCGGTCCGCCCATCACCCGGGGAGCTGTTTTTT.

The chain is built from TRBV12-3 or TRBV12-4 and TRBJ2-3; tentative D call: TRBD2 (5 bases). The CDR3 runs 12 residues. V lost 3 bases, J lost 8 bases, and 9 bases lay in between. CDR3 in amino acids: CASSFGGGTQYF. In nucleotides, the CDR3 is TGTGCCAGCAGTTTTGGAGGCGGTACGCAGTATTTT.

The chain uses TRBV3-1 (or the pseudogene TRBV3-2) and TRBJ2-1; 9 bases fit TRBD2. The J segment lost 3 bases and the V segment lost 4 bases, leaving 10 bases of the junction unmatched. Per the germline V gene, CDR1 is LGHDT and CDR2 is YNNKEL (reference sequence). This CDR3 is 17 amino acids long. Written as DNA, the CDR3 is TGTGCCAGCAGCCCTTCTCCGGGGACTAGCCTCTACAATGAGCAGTTCTTC. Protein sequence: CASSPSPGTSLYNEQFF.